What follows are 22 T cell receptor beta chains derived from one specimen sequenced in a study of OX40 agonist ivuxolimab in advanced cancers. The repertoire was sequenced with immunoSEQ multiplex PCR; TCRdb's copy has only in-frame clones and lacks some. The sample yields 100,000 to 150,000 clones, 90% seen once. The source material was CD4+ or CD8+ T cells sorted from blood, sampled in a trial of the OX40 agonist ivuxolimab. These receptors were obtained from an adult with an advanced solid tumor such as melanoma, head and neck, liver or kidney cancer.

V and J are TRBV6-5 and TRBJ1-1; D not certain. Germline V gene sequence: CDR1 MNHEY, CDR2 SVGAGI. The germline V and J ends were trimmed by 7 bases and 3 bases, with 18 bases remaining between them. The CDR3 extends over 15 amino acids. The DNA of the CDR3 is TGTGCCAGCACCAAACGAGGGAGTCCGGACACTGAAGCTTTCTTT. It yields the protein CASTKRGSPDTEAFF.

The CDR3 DNA reads as TGTGCCAGCAGTCTAGGACAGGGGGCCGTGCGCAGCAATCAGCCCCAGCATTTT. It encodes CASSLGQGAVRSNQPQHF. The rearrangement joins TRBV28 to TRBJ1-5, with TRBD1 matching over 11 bases. The ends lost 5 bases at V and 1 base at J; junction bases unmatched: 10. From germline, CDR1 is MDHEN and CDR2 SYDVKM. The CDR3 is 18 residues long.

This chain uses TRBV7-3 with TRBJ1-1; D ambiguous. The germline V and J ends were trimmed by 1 base and 4 bases, with 10 bases remaining between them. Germline lookup yields CDR1 SGHTA and CDR2 FQGTGA. This CDR3 has 14 residues. The CDR3 is CASSLSTVGTEAFF. The CDR3 region has the DNA TGTGCCAGCAGCTTAAGCACGGTGGGCACTGAAGCTTTCTTT.

The chain is built from TRBV6-6 and TRBJ2-7, with a weak D call TRBD2 (5 bases). Per germline, CDR1 MNHNY and CDR2 SVGAGI (reference sequence). Trimming removed 7 bases from V and 3 bases from J, with 10 bases in between. This CDR3 is 12 amino acids long. The CDR3: CASTSTVYEQYF. Written as DNA, the CDR3 is TGTGCCAGCACTAGCACCGTCTACGAGCAGTACTTC.

The V gene is TRBV28, the J gene TRBJ2-7, with 11 positions matching TRBD2. The CDR3 length is 15 residues. The germline CDR1 and CDR2 sequences are MDHEN and SYDVKM. Unmatched junction bases numbered 6, after V lost 8 bases and J lost 0 bases. This CDR3 is CASRETSGVSYEQYF. The CDR3 coding sequence is TGTGCCAGCCGGGAGACTAGCGGGGTCTCCTACGAGCAGTACTTC.

This sequence joins TRBV30 and TRBJ2-4, with D hard to call. Germline V gene lookup returns CDR1 GTSNPN and CDR2 SVGIG (reference sequence). Trimming pared 1 base from V and 0 bases from J, leaving 10 bases between. The CDR3 consists of 15 residues. The CDR3 nucleotides read TGTGCCTGGAGTGGGGATGTGAAAGCCAAAAACATTCAGTACTTC. Amino acids: CAWSGDVKAKNIQYF. Using reference TRBV30 and TRBJ2-4 for the parts outside the CDR3, the full variable domain is SQTIHQWPATLVQPVGSPLSLECTVEGTSNPNLYWYRQAAGRGLQLLFYSVGIGQISSEVPQNLSASRPQDRQFILSSKKLLLSDSGFYLCAWSGDVKAKNIQYFGAGTRLSVL.

The CDR3 nucleotides read TGTGCCAGCAGCTCTAGCGGGAGGGCCGAGTACGAGCAGTACTTC. It codes for CASSSSGRAEYEQYF. V gene TRBV5-4 combines with J gene TRBJ2-7; 12 bases align to TRBD2. Trimming removed 3 bases from V and 4 bases from J; junction bases left unmatched: 5. Germline V gene data show CDR1 as SGHNT and CDR2 as YYREEE (reference sequence). CDR3 length equals 15 residues.

This chain uses TRBV7-3 with TRBJ2-1; D call uncertain. Trimming shortened V by 4 bases and J by 4 bases, and 14 bases separated the two germline ends. Germline CDR1 is SGHTA and CDR2 is FQGTGA. This CDR3 comprises 15 residues. CDR3 in DNA: TGTGCCAGCAGCTCCTACTCCAACCCGTACAATGAGCAGTTCTTC. It encodes CASSSYSNPYNEQFF.

This clone was detected once. V usage is TRBV7-8 and J usage is TRBJ1-1; D is undetermined. CDR3 length: 15 residues. Germline V CDR1 and CDR2: SGHVS, FQNEAQ. The ends were cut back, 1 base at V and 6 bases at J, with 15 bases in the middle. The CDR3, as DNA: TGTGCCAGCAGCTTAGAAGTTCTCGCTGGCGCTGAAGCTTTCTTT. This sequence encodes CASSLEVLAGAEAFF.

Details on this clone: This same CDR3 is encoded by further DNA sequences in the sample. The chain is built from TRBV5-1 and TRBJ1-5; 8 bases are a match to TRBD1. Germline-derived CDR1 and CDR2 are SGHRS and YFSETQ. Germline trimming cut 4 bases from V and 7 bases from J; bases unmatched to any gene: 7. The length of the CDR3 is 14 residues. CDR3 protein: CASSPDRVGQPQHF. The CDR3 DNA sequence: TGCGCCAGCAGCCCGGACAGGGTGGGCCAGCCCCAGCATTTT.

This clone was picked up a small number of times. The V call is TRBV7-8, the J call TRBJ1-4, with D unclear. The V gene's germline CDR1 is SGHVS and CDR2 FQNEAQ. CDR3 length: 12 residues. Deletions cut 0 bases from V and 5 bases from J, with 1 base between. In nucleotides, the CDR3 is TGTGCCAGCAGCTTAGCGAATGAAAAACTGTTTTTT. It encodes CASSLANEKLFF.

This clone was counted a few times. This rearrangement joins TRBV28 to TRBJ1-4, with TRBD1 as a possible D gene (6 bases). Between the trimmed V and J ends, which lost 6 bases and 2 bases, there was a span of 10 bases. Germline lookup yields CDR1 MDHEN and CDR2 SYDVKM. CDR3 length: 14 residues. CDR3 loop: CASSGGRTNEKLFF. CDR3 nucleotide sequence: TGTGCCAGCAGCGGGGGGCGCACTAATGAAAAACTGTTTTTT. The whole variable domain, remainder taken from reference TRBV28 and TRBJ1-4, is DVKVTQSSRYLVKRTGEKVFLECVQDMDHENMFWYRQDPGLGLRLIYFSYDVKMKEKGDIPEGYSVSREKKERFSLILESASTNQTSMYLCASSGGRTNEKLFFGSGTQLSVL.

The chain has TRBV5-1 and TRBJ2-3; D is possibly TRBD2 (6 bases). Germline V gene lookup returns CDR1 SGHRS and CDR2 YFSETQ. The CDR3 extends over 15 amino acids. Trimming took off 2 bases at V and 4 bases at J, with 14 bases between the two ends. CDR3 coding DNA: TGCGCCAGCAGCTTAGATCCGGGAGTCCCAGATACGCAGTATTTT. Translating gives CASSLDPGVPDTQYF.

J is TRBJ2-2 and V is TRBV5-4; 9 bases are shared with TRBD2. The CDR3 runs 16 residues. The germline V gene has CDR1 SGHNT and CDR2 YYREEE (reference sequence). The junction had 9 bases not matched to a gene; V was cut back by 9 bases and J by 0 bases. As DNA, the CDR3 is TGTGCCACCCAGGGAGCGGGAGGTTCGAACACCGGGGAGCTGTTTTTT. It is translated as CATQGAGGSNTGELFF. The full variable domain, rest sourced from reference TRBV5-4 and TRBJ2-2, is ETGVTQSPTHLIKTRGQQVTLRCSSQSGHNTVSWYQQALGQGPQFIFQYYREEENGRGNFPPRFSGLQFPNYSSELNVNALELDDSALYLCATQGAGGSNTGELFFGEGSRLTVL.

The V and J genes are TRBV19 and TRBJ2-1, with no clear D. With 6 bases removed from V and 3 bases from J, the gap between germline ends came to 3 bases. The germline CDR1 and CDR2 sequences are LNHDA and SQIVND (reference sequence). The CDR3 sequence is 11 residues long. The CDR3, as DNA: TGTGCCAGTAGCGTCTACAATGAGCAGTTCTTC. Encoded protein: CASSVYNEQFF.

For the CDR3, the DNA is TGTGCCAGCAGTGGGCCCCCCAATGGGCCCCAGCATTTT. Translated, it gives CASSGPPNGPQHF. V gene TRBV2 combines with J gene TRBJ1-5; D remains unclear. The CDR3 has 13 residues. The V end lost 4 bases, the J end lost 9 bases, and 13 bases lay between the germline ends. Germline loops: CDR1 SNHLY, CDR2 FYNNEI.

The rearrangement uses TRBV19 and TRBJ2-1; 7 nucleotides match TRBD2. The germline gives CDR1 LNHDA, CDR2 SQIVND (reference sequence). The CDR3 is made up of 13 amino acids. V dropped 4 bases and J dropped 4; count of bases not matched to a gene: 1. CDR3 bases: TGTGCCAGTAGTAGACTAGCTTACAATGAGCAGTTCTTC. Translated, it gives CASSRLAYNEQFF. The full variable domain, completed using reference TRBV19 and TRBJ2-1, is DGGITQSPKYLFRKEGQNVTLSCEQNLNHDAMYWYRQDPGQGLRLIYYSQIVNDFQKGDIAEGYSVSREKKESFPLTVTSAQKNPTAFYLCASSRLAYNEQFFGPGTRLTVL.

Only a few counts were recorded for this clone. This chain uses TRBV25-1 with TRBJ1-4; TRBD1 matches at 7 bases. The V gene's germline CDR1 is MGHDK and CDR2 SYGVNS. This CDR3 is 15 amino acids long. V was clipped by 8 bases and J by 4 bases; unmatched bases: 10. The CDR3 sequence: CASSKPGQFNEKLFF. CDR3 sequence (DNA): TGTGCCAGCTCCAAACCGGGACAGTTTAATGAAAAACTGTTTTTT.

The chain employs TRBV7-8 and TRBJ1-2, with 8 bases identical to TRBD1. Per germline, CDR1 SGHVS and CDR2 FQNEAQ. The CDR3 is made up of 14 amino acids. After removal of 1 base from V and 8 bases from J, the junction contained 6 bases not matched to a gene. CDR3 sequence (DNA): TGTGCCAGCAGCTTAGGGCAGGGGGCCGACGGCTACACCTTC. Translating it yields CASSLGQGADGYTF.

This rearrangement joins TRBV5-1 to TRBJ2-7, with 7 bases that match TRBD2. With 3 bases clipped from V and 2 bases from J, the junction kept 5 bases outside the gene matches. The V gene's germline CDR1 is SGHRS and CDR2 YFSETQ. CDR3 length: 14 amino acids. The CDR3 coding sequence is TGCGCCAGCAGCTCCGGCGGGAGCGCCTACGAGCAGTACTTC. Protein sequence: CASSSGGSAYEQYF.

V is TRBV6-1 and J is TRBJ2-5; D may be TRBD2 (5 bases). Trimming took 1 base from V and 1 from J, leaving 13 bases between them. Germline CDR1 and CDR2: MNHNS and SASEGT. The CDR3 sequence is 16 residues long. For the CDR3, the DNA is TGTGCCAGCAGTGAAGGCGGGTCTCCGGCCCAAGAGACCCAGTACTTC. The encoded protein is CASSEGGSPAQETQYF.

This sequence joins TRBV19 and TRBJ1-1, with a possible D match to TRBD1 (5 bases). The CDR3 spans 13 residues. In germline, CDR1 is LNHDA, CDR2 SQIVND (reference sequence). Trimming took off 3 bases at V and 11 bases at J, with 16 bases between the two ends. CDR3 sequence (DNA): TGTGCCAGTAGTATTTTATACGGGGGGTTCGCTTTCTTT. It specifies CASSILYGGFAFF.